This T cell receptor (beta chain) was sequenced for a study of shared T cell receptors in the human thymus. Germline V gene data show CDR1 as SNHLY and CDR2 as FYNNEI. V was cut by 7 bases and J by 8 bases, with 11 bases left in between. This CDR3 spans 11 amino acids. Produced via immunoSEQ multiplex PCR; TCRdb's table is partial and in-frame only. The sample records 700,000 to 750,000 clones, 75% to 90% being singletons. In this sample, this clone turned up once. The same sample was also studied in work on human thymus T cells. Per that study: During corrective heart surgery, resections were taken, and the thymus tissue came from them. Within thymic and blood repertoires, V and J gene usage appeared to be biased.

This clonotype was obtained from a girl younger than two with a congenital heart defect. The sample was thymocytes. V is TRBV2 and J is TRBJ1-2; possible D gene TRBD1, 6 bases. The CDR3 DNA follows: TGTGCCAGCATCAGGGGTGAAGGCTACACCTTC. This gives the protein CASIRGEGYTF.